The 24 T cell receptor beta chains presented below share a single source sample, sequenced in a study of chemoradiotherapy in HPV16-positive cancers. Profiled with immunoSEQ multiplex PCR; TCRdb holds only in-frame clones, not every one. Among fewer than 11,000 clones listed, about 80% were seen once. The sample was tumor tissue, taken from a patient who underwent chemoradiotherapy. These receptors originate from a human donor with HPV-associated anogenital cancer.

V and J are TRBV9 and TRBJ2-1; no firm D call. Germline CDR1 is SGDLS and CDR2 is YYNGEE. The CDR3 runs to 17 residues. The V gene lost 1 base and the J gene lost 1 base, with 15 bases spanning the gap. DNA of the CDR3: TGTGCCAGCAGCGTAAAACAAAACCCTGGATCCTACAATGAGCAGTTCTTC. Encoded protein: CASSVKQNPGSYNEQFF.

V is TRBV14 and J is TRBJ1-2, with 7 nucleotides matching TRBD1. After removal of 0 bases from V and 7 bases from J, the junction contained 5 bases not matched to a gene. Looked up from germline, CDR1 is SGHDN and CDR2 is FVKESK. This CDR3 has 14 amino acids. This chain's CDR3 is CASSQEPGTAGYTF. The CDR3 bases are TGTGCCAGCAGCCAAGAACCCGGGACAGCTGGCTACACCTTC.

The CDR3 DNA reads TGTGCCAGCAGCTTACGGTCAGGGGCAGATACGCAGTATTTT. As protein: CASSLRSGADTQYF. The rearrangement uses TRBV11-3 and TRBJ2-3; D perhaps matches TRBD1 (6 bases). From germline, CDR1 is SGHNT and CDR2 YENEEA. V was clipped by 2 bases and J by 4 bases, with 10 bases between them. The CDR3 covers 14 residues.

This chain uses TRBV5-4 with TRBJ2-5, with D uncertain. The DNA matches TRBJ2-7 better at its end, which makes the J call doubtful. The CDR3 spans 18 residues. Germline assignment: CDR1 SGHNT and CDR2 YYREEE (reference sequence). CDR3 amino acids: CASSTPKVGAGLPSEQYF. The DNA for the CDR3 is TGTGCCAGCAGCACCCCTAAGGTCGGTGCAGGCCTTCCTTCCGAGCAGTACTTC.

This clone was observed a few times. V usage is TRBV5-4 and J usage is TRBJ2-1; the D gene is possibly TRBD1 (5 bases). V gave up 4 bases and J gave up 6 bases, with 8 bases separating them. The CDR3 is 12 amino acids. Germline CDR1 and CDR2: SGHNT and YYREEE (reference sequence). The CDR3 loop reads CASSIQVNEQFF. In nucleotides, the CDR3 is TGTGCCAGCAGCATACAGGTCAATGAGCAGTTCTTC.

This clone was observed a few times. This chain connects TRBV11-2 to TRBJ2-2; D gene uncertain. Germline CDR1 is SGHAT and CDR2 is FQNNGV. Trimming shortened V by 3 bases and J by 5 bases, and 7 bases separated the two germline ends. There are 13 residues in the CDR3. The CDR3 nucleotides are TGTGCCAGCAGCTTTGCTAGGACCGGGGAGCTGTTTTTT. Protein: CASSFARTGELFF.

The J gene is TRBJ1-1, the V gene TRBV30; D call uncertain. CDR1 is GTSNPN, CDR2 SVGIG, per germline (reference sequence). V was clipped by 2 bases and J by 2 bases, with 9 bases between them. The CDR3 is 13 residues long. In DNA, the CDR3 is TGTGCCTGGAGTTTCTCAGGTAACACTGAAGCTTTCTTT. It encodes CAWSFSGNTEAFF.

This clone was counted between two and nine times. This chain connects TRBV10-2 to TRBJ2-7, with D perhaps TRBD2 (6 bases). The CDR3 spans 14 residues. The V end was cut by 1 base, the J end by 2 bases, with 9 bases between. The germline V gene encodes CDR1 WSHSY and CDR2 SAAADI. CDR3 protein: CASSEWRDTYEQYF. In DNA form, the CDR3 reads TGCGCCAGCAGTGAGTGGAGGGATACCTACGAGCAGTACTTC.

The V gene is TRBV7-3, the J gene TRBJ2-1; D gene ambiguous. The CDR3 is 16 residues long. Germline CDR1 reads SGHTA; CDR2 reads FQGTGA. With 1 base removed from V and 1 base from J, the gap between germline ends came to 11 bases. The CDR3 loop reads CASSLRSYLSYNEQFF. The CDR3 nucleotides are TGTGCCAGCAGCTTAAGGTCTTACCTTTCCTACAATGAGCAGTTCTTC.

The chain combines TRBV9 with TRBJ2-2; TRBD1 or TRBD2 may be the D gene (6 bases each). Trimming removed 4 bases at V and 1 base at J, with 11 bases between. The CDR3 is made up of 15 amino acids. Germline CDR1 reads SGDLS; CDR2 reads YYNGEE. The CDR3 DNA follows: TGTGCCAGCAGCCCTCGGGGGCTGAACACCGGGGAGCTGTTTTTT. The encoded protein is CASSPRGLNTGELFF.

The table lists this clone with a few counts. V usage is TRBV19 and J usage is TRBJ1-1; D gene uncertain. Germline V lookup: CDR1 LNHDA, CDR2 SQIVND (reference sequence). V was cut by 8 bases and J by 10 bases, with 14 bases left in between. The CDR3 spans 11 residues. CDR3 bases: TGTGCCAGTGGACCCTTGGCGGGAGCTTTCTTT. As protein: CASGPLAGAFF.

The chain couples TRBV5-1 to TRBJ2-7, with D perhaps matching TRBD1 (5 bases). Germline values: CDR1 SGHRS, CDR2 YFSETQ. Deletions cut 0 bases from V and 5 bases from J, with 15 bases between. This CDR3 has 15 amino acids. The CDR3 coding sequence is TGCGCCAGCAGCTTGGCTCAGGGATGGGCGGACGAGCAGTACTTC. This gives the protein CASSLAQGWADEQYF.

The chain employs TRBV5-6 and TRBJ2-7; 8 bases are shared with TRBD1. Germline V CDR1 and CDR2: SGHDT, YYEEEE. This CDR3 is built from 13 residues. The V and J ends lost 5 bases and 6 bases, in that order; junction bases with no gene match: 7. CDR3 loop: CASRYTGGGEQYF. In DNA, the CDR3 is TGTGCCAGCAGATATACAGGGGGTGGCGAGCAGTACTTC.

The chain recombines TRBV5-5 with TRBJ1-3; D uncertain. Trimming pared 3 bases from V and 2 bases from J, leaving 12 bases between. This CDR3 contains 15 residues. Germline lookup yields CDR1 SGHKS and CDR2 YYEKEE (reference sequence). Here the CDR3 DNA reads TGTGCCAGCAGCTGGCTTGACGCTCCTGGAAACACCATATATTTT. Its protein product is CASSWLDAPGNTIYF.

This rearrangement joins TRBV28 to TRBJ1-2; no definite D call. Trimming removed 2 bases at V and 1 base at J, with 8 bases between. Germline V CDR1 and CDR2: MDHEN, SYDVKM. CDR3 length: 14 amino acids. The CDR3 DNA reads TGTGCCAGCAGTTTAGGGGTCGGTAACTATGGCTACACCTTC. Its translation: CASSLGVGNYGYTF.

The chain joins TRBV12-5 to TRBJ2-7; D possibly corresponds to TRBD2 (5 bases). Germline V lookup: CDR1 LGHNT, CDR2 FRNRAP. The V end lost 1 base, the J end lost 3 bases, and 13 bases lay between the germline ends. The CDR3 spans 15 residues. The CDR3 bases are TGTGCTAGTGGTTTGGCCGGGATAATTGACTACGAGCAGTACTTC. Translating it yields CASGLAGIIDYEQYF.

The J gene is TRBJ1-1, the V gene TRBV7-9; the match to TRBD1 covers 7 bases. Looked up from germline, CDR1 is SEHNR and CDR2 is FQNEAQ (reference sequence). The CDR3 spans 13 residues. With 8 bases clipped from V and 5 bases from J, the junction kept 8 bases outside the gene matches. The CDR3 region has the DNA TGTGCCAGCGAAAAGGGGGCGAGGACTGAAGCTTTCTTT. This translates into CASEKGARTEAFF. Full variable domain (remainder filled in from reference TRBV7-9 and TRBJ1-1): DTGVSQNPRHKITKRGQNVTFRCDPISEHNRLYWYRQTLGQGPEFLTYFQNEAQLEKSRLLSDRFSAERPKGSFSTLEIQRTEQGDSAMYLCASEKGARTEAFFGQGTRLTVV.

The chain carries TRBV5-1 and TRBJ2-7, with D possibly being TRBD1 (6 bases). This CDR3 comprises 14 residues. In germline, CDR1 is SGHRS, CDR2 YFSETQ. V lost 5 bases and J 6 bases, leaving 18 bases between the germline ends. The CDR3 here is CASRTSYRVGEQYF. CDR3 nucleotide sequence: TGCGCCAGCAGAACAAGCTACAGGGTAGGCGAGCAGTACTTC.

V usage is TRBV6-5 and J usage is TRBJ1-1, with 9 bases identical to TRBD1. The germline V gene has CDR1 MNHEY and CDR2 SVGAGI. V was clipped by 9 bases and J by 4 bases; unmatched bases: 6. The CDR3 has 13 residues. The CDR3 loop reads CASYRGLGTEAFF. As DNA, the CDR3 is TGTGCCAGTTACAGGGGGCTTGGCACTGAAGCTTTCTTT.

This clone was seen a few times. This chain connects TRBV28 to TRBJ1-4, with D uncertain. There are 12 residues in the CDR3. V lost 1 base, J lost 7 bases, and 4 bases lay in between. Germline V CDR1 and CDR2: MDHEN, SYDVKM. The CDR3: CASSLLLEKLFF. The DNA for the CDR3 is TGTGCCAGCAGTTTATTGCTTGAAAAACTGTTTTTT.

V is TRBV18 and J is TRBJ2-6; maybe TRBD1 (5 bases). Trimming took 3 bases from V and 3 from J, leaving 15 bases between them. CDR3 size: 17 residues. Germline values: CDR1 KGHSH, CDR2 LQKENI. The CDR3 sequence is CASSPLGQLGGANVLTF. CDR3 coding DNA: TGTGCCAGCTCACCTCTCGGACAATTGGGTGGGGCCAACGTCCTGACTTTC.

V and J are TRBV7-9 and TRBJ2-3; 10 nucleotides match TRBD2. From germline, CDR1 is SEHNR and CDR2 FQNEAQ (reference sequence). The CDR3 extends over 15 amino acids. The V gene end was trimmed by 6 bases and the J gene end by 5 bases; junction bases not matched to a gene: 8. In DNA form, the CDR3 reads TGTGCCAGCAGTGAGCGGGGGGGGCTTGTAGATACGCAGTATTTT. This gives the protein CASSERGGLVDTQYF.

The CDR3 region is CASSLGQGATNEKLFF. The CDR3 region has the DNA TGTGCCAGCAGCTTGGGGCAGGGGGCAACTAATGAAAAACTGTTTTTT. V gene TRBV5-6 combines with J gene TRBJ1-4; 7 bases fit TRBD1. From germline, CDR1 is SGHDT and CDR2 YYEEEE. There are 16 residues in the CDR3. J was trimmed by 0 bases and V by 0 bases; bases with no gene match: 2.

This chain connects TRBV10-2 to TRBJ1-5, with 8 nucleotides matching TRBD1. The trim removed 2 bases at V and 7 bases at J, leaving 7 bases unmatched. Germline lookup yields CDR1 WSHSY and CDR2 SAAADI. This CDR3 is built from 15 residues. The CDR3 region has the DNA TGCGCCAGCAGTGAGGCAGGGGGCGCTGAACAGCCCCAGCATTTT. It yields the protein CASSEAGGAEQPQHF.